These 32 T cell receptor beta chains share one sample of origin, sequenced in a study of blood T cell repertoires in COVID-19. Assay: immunoSEQ multiplex PCR; the TCRdb copy retains only in-frame clones and omits some. Among under 350,000 clones, approximately 83% were seen once, and the ten largest hold around 4.5%. The sample comprised PBMCs or T cells enriched from blood (not recorded which). The receptors stem from a woman in her thirties or forties with acute COVID-19.

The V and J genes are TRBV5-1 and TRBJ2-4, with 7 positions matching TRBD2. V lost 0 bases, J lost 2 bases, and 5 bases stayed unmatched. In germline, CDR1 is SGHRS, CDR2 YFSETQ. The CDR3 covers 16 residues. The CDR3 reads CASSLAEGLPKNIQYF. In DNA, the CDR3 is TGCGCCAGCAGCTTGGCCGAGGGACTACCCAAAAACATTCAGTACTTC.

V gene TRBV10-3 combines with J gene TRBJ1-5; 7 bases line up with TRBD1. The CDR3 extends over 15 amino acids. Looked up from germline, CDR1 is ENHRY and CDR2 is SYGVKD. The junction had 5 bases not matched to a gene; V was cut back by 0 bases and J by 6 bases. CDR3 sequence reads: CAISESTGLGQPQHF. CDR3 nucleotide sequence: TGTGCCATCAGTGAGTCGACAGGGCTGGGTCAGCCCCAGCATTTT.

The chain couples TRBV28 to TRBJ1-5; no firm D call. This CDR3 is built from 13 residues. The V end lost 7 bases, the J end lost 0 bases, and 7 bases lay between the germline ends. Germline V CDR1 and CDR2: MDHEN, SYDVKM. The chain's CDR3 is CASTLYSNQPQHF. As DNA, the CDR3 is TGTGCCAGCACCTTATATAGCAATCAGCCCCAGCATTTT.

The chain uses TRBV24-1 and TRBJ1-1, with D maybe TRBD1 (6 bases). V lost 3 bases and J 0 bases, leaving 10 bases between the germline ends. CDR1 is KGHDR and CDR2 is SFDVKD in the germline V gene. CDR3 length: 15 residues. CDR3 bases: TGTGCCACCAGTGATCAGGGGCAGGTGAACACTGAAGCTTTCTTT. Translating it yields CATSDQGQVNTEAFF.

The chain combines TRBV28 with TRBJ2-7, with 7 bases that match TRBD2. The CDR3 runs to 21 residues. Germline lookup yields CDR1 MDHEN and CDR2 SYDVKM. The junction had 27 bases not matched to a gene; V was cut back by 6 bases and J by 1 base. The CDR3 nucleotides read TGTGCCAGCAGAACCTCGATCATAGCGTCGATGATTAGCGGGCCTTCCTACGAGCAGTACTTC. Translated: CASRTSIIASMISGPSYEQYF.

The chain uses TRBV19 and TRBJ1-1, with TRBD1 identical over 8 bases. The V and J ends lost 4 bases and 7 bases, in that order; junction bases with no gene match: 11. Germline assignment: CDR1 LNHDA and CDR2 SQIVND (reference sequence). CDR3 length equals 15 residues. The CDR3 loop is CASSTLRDRTGEAFF. CDR3 nucleotide sequence: TGTGCCAGTAGTACACTACGGGACAGGACGGGTGAAGCTTTCTTT.

CDR3 loop: CASATGDSYEQYF. CDR3 nucleotide sequence: TGTGCCAGCGCCACAGGGGACTCCTACGAGCAGTACTTC. This rearrangement joins TRBV9 to TRBJ2-7, with 7 bases lining up with TRBD1. Trimming at V came to 7 bases and at J to 0 bases, leaving 4 bases not matched to a gene. Germline-derived CDR1 and CDR2 are SGDLS and YYNGEE. This CDR3 spans 13 amino acids.

V usage is TRBV7-2 and J usage is TRBJ1-2; 8 bases fit TRBD1. CDR1 is SGHTA, CDR2 FQGNSA, per germline. Trimming removed 3 bases from V and 5 bases from J; junction bases left unmatched: 8. This CDR3 contains 15 residues. The CDR3: CASSFRDRNLYGYTF. CDR3 DNA: TGTGCCAGCAGCTTCCGGGACAGGAACTTGTATGGCTACACCTTC.

This chain connects TRBV19 to TRBJ1-6, with D unclear. The V gene's germline CDR1 is LNHDA and CDR2 SQIVND (reference sequence). V lost 5 bases, J lost 7 bases, and 6 bases lay in between. The CDR3 sequence is 12 residues long. CDR3 residues: CASSRENSPLHF. CDR3 in DNA: TGTGCCAGTAGTCGAGAGAATTCACCCCTCCACTTT.

This clone was observed a handful of times. The V gene is TRBV19, the J gene TRBJ2-5, with 9 bases lining up with TRBD1. The CDR3 has 15 amino acids. V lost 3 bases to trimming and J lost 5 bases; unmatched junction nucleotides: 7. Per germline, CDR1 LNHDA and CDR2 SQIVND (reference sequence). CDR3 DNA sequence: TGTGCCAGTAGTATGACTGGGACAGGGTGGGAGACCCAGTACTTC. Amino acids: CASSMTGTGWETQYF.

The chain is built from TRBV2 and TRBJ1-2; the D gene is possibly TRBD1 (5 bases). The CDR3 is 16 residues long. Trimming stripped 8 bases from V and 5 bases from J, with 24 bases between. Germline V CDR1 and CDR2: SNHLY, FYNNEI. Written as DNA, the CDR3 is TGTGCCAGCTCAGGAACGGGACTCTTCACCGTTTATGGCTACACCTTC. Residues: CASSGTGLFTVYGYTF.

This chain joins TRBV6-1 and TRBJ2-1; TRBD2 matches at 10 bases. V shed 1 base, J shed 7 bases, and the junction held 7 bases outside the gene matches. Germline assignment: CDR1 MNHNS and CDR2 SASEGT. This CDR3 is built from 16 residues. The CDR3 loop is CASSEVGLAGVNEQFF. CDR3 coding DNA: TGTGCCAGCAGTGAAGTTGGGCTAGCGGGAGTTAATGAGCAGTTCTTC.

The genes are TRBV12-3 or TRBV12-4 and TRBJ1-5; TRBD1 aligns across 7 bases. The V and J ends lost 6 bases and 3 bases, in that order; junction bases with no gene match: 2. The CDR3 covers 13 residues. CDR3 amino acids: CASSGQDNQPQHF. CDR3 bases: TGTGCCAGCAGCGGACAGGACAATCAGCCCCAGCATTTT.

The chain uses TRBV19 and TRBJ1-1; D is unclear. This CDR3 contains 13 residues. Trimming took off 1 base at V and 5 bases at J, with 8 bases between the two ends. Germline V gene lookup returns CDR1 LNHDA and CDR2 SQIVND (reference sequence). This CDR3 is CASSIVAATEAFF. In nucleotides, the CDR3 is TGTGCCAGTAGTATAGTGGCGGCTACTGAAGCTTTCTTT.

The chain carries TRBV4-3 and TRBJ2-7; 8 nucleotides align to TRBD1. CDR1 is LGHNA and CDR2 is YSLEER in the germline V gene. The V gene end was trimmed by 0 bases and the J gene end by 4 bases; junction bases not matched to a gene: 11. The CDR3 contains 17 residues. CDR3 sequence (DNA): TGCGCCAGCAGCCAAGAAGAGGAAGGACAGGGTCTATACGAGCAGTACTTC. It translates to CASSQEEEGQGLYEQYF.

The chain uses TRBV4-1 and TRBJ2-7; TRBD2 might be the D (6 bases). Germline CDR1 reads MGHRA; CDR2 reads YSYEKL. The V end was cut by 3 bases, the J end by 0 bases, with 15 bases between. The CDR3 consists of 16 residues. The CDR3 protein is CASSQWGVQSSYEQYF. The CDR3 region has the DNA TGCGCCAGCAGCCAGTGGGGGGTGCAAAGCTCCTACGAGCAGTACTTC.

V usage is TRBV11-2 and J usage is TRBJ2-7; 16 bases are a match to TRBD2. Germline assignment: CDR1 SGHAT and CDR2 FQNNGV. This CDR3 is 18 amino acids long. Germline trimming cut 5 bases from V and 2 bases from J; bases unmatched to any gene: 9. CDR3 nucleotides: TGTGCCAGCAGCAGGGGGACTAGCGGGAGGGCCTTTGCCTACGAGCAGTACTTC. The encoded protein is CASSRGTSGRAFAYEQYF.

The chain employs TRBV5-8 and TRBJ2-7; TRBD1 is a possible D gene (6 bases). Germline V gene lookup returns CDR1 SGHTS and CDR2 YDEGEE. V lost 1 base, J lost 12 bases, and 17 bases lay in between. This CDR3 contains 13 residues. CDR3 residues: CASSLLRGSVGYF. The CDR3 coding sequence is TGTGCCAGCAGCTTGTTGAGGGGGAGCGTTGGGTACTTC.

V gene TRBV28 combines with J gene TRBJ1-1; D gene uncertain. CDR1 and CDR2 (germline): MDHEN, SYDVKM. Deletions cut 5 bases from V and 9 bases from J, with 19 bases between. This CDR3 comprises 14 residues. The CDR3 DNA is TGTGCCAGCAGTCTCCCAAATTGGGCGAACAAAGCTTTCTTT. This codes for CASSLPNWANKAFF.

CDR3 protein: CASSRQDTEAFF. The CDR3 nucleotides read TGTGCCAGCTCAAGACAAGACACTGAAGCTTTCTTT. The chain recombines TRBV18 with TRBJ1-1; no clear D gene. In germline, CDR1 is KGHSH, CDR2 LQKENI. This CDR3 has 12 residues. The ends were cut back, 5 bases at V and 3 bases at J, with 7 bases in the middle.

The gene calls are TRBV2 and TRBJ2-1; no clear D. Germline V gene sequence: CDR1 SNHLY, CDR2 FYNNEI. V lost 3 bases and J lost 7, with 13 bases in between. This CDR3 spans 14 amino acids. CDR3 nucleotide sequence: TGTGCCAGCAGTGAGAGAAAATCGGGTAATGAGCAGTTCTTC. Its protein is CASSERKSGNEQFF.

About this clone: Different DNA sequences within this sample yield the same CDR3. The V and J genes are TRBV9 and TRBJ2-5, with a possible D match to TRBD1 (6 bases). Trimming left V 0 bases short and J 2 bases short, with 11 bases between. The CDR3 spans 15 residues. CDR1 SGDLS and CDR2 YYNGEE come from the germline V gene. The CDR3 loop reads CASSVGDRRQETQYF. CDR3 nucleotide sequence: TGTGCCAGCAGCGTAGGAGACAGGAGACAAGAGACCCAGTACTTC.

V usage is TRBV27 and J usage is TRBJ2-7, with a possible D match to TRBD2 (5 bases). This CDR3 has 15 amino acids. Deletions cut 4 bases from V and 0 bases from J, with 13 bases between. From germline, CDR1 is MNHEY and CDR2 SMNVEV (reference sequence). CDR3 loop: CASSSGLRSSYEQYF. For the CDR3, the DNA is TGTGCCAGCAGTTCAGGACTGAGGAGCTCCTACGAGCAGTACTTC.

The V and J genes are TRBV5-1 and TRBJ1-5; possible D gene TRBD1, 6 bases. Germline assignment: CDR1 SGHRS and CDR2 YFSETQ. V shed 0 bases and J shed 3 bases, with 10 bases lying between them. The CDR3 is made up of 15 amino acids. DNA for the CDR3: TGCGCCAGCAGCTTGGGGGACACCCACAATCAGCCCCAGCATTTT. Its protein is CASSLGDTHNQPQHF.

The chain recombines TRBV5-6 with TRBJ1-2; D call uncertain. Germline assignment: CDR1 SGHDT and CDR2 YYEEEE. The CDR3 is made up of 15 amino acids. V was clipped by 1 base and J by 6 bases, with 16 bases between them. The CDR3 here is CASSLIGSSRNGYTF. The CDR3 DNA sequence: TGTGCCAGCAGCTTGATTGGCAGCTCGAGGAATGGCTACACCTTC.

J is TRBJ2-7 and V is TRBV29-1; D possibly corresponds to TRBD2 (5 bases). The CDR3 sequence is 13 residues long. Germline CDR1 SQVTM, CDR2 ANQGSEA. V lost 4 bases to trimming and J lost 7 bases, with 17 bases between them. CDR3 DNA sequence: TGCAGCGTTGGGTATTCAGGACGGGATGAGCAGTACTTC. Its protein product is CSVGYSGRDEQYF.

V and J are TRBV9 and TRBJ2-1; D perhaps matches TRBD2 (5 bases). The V and J ends lost 3 bases and 10 bases respectively, with 14 bases between them. CDR3 length: 13 residues. Germline CDR1 SGDLS, CDR2 YYNGEE. The DNA for the CDR3 is TGTGCCAGCAGCGGGCTAGCAGTGGGAGAGCAGTTCTTC. Its protein is CASSGLAVGEQFF.

The genes are TRBV7-9 and TRBJ2-3; TRBD2 aligns across 10 bases. Germline V gene lookup returns CDR1 SEHNR and CDR2 FQNEAQ (reference sequence). The CDR3 loop spans 14 amino acids. Trimming took 3 bases from V and 4 from J; bases not matched to a gene: 1. CDR3 bases: TGTGCCAGCAGCTTTCTAGCGGGAGCAGATACGCAGTATTTT. This codes for CASSFLAGADTQYF.

Comment on this clone: The sample has other DNA sequences that encode this CDR3 too. The chain carries TRBV12-3 or TRBV12-4 and TRBJ1-1; D not certain. V lost 1 base to trimming and J lost 1 base, with 4 bases between them. The CDR3 is 13 residues long. The CDR3 DNA sequence: TGTGCCAGCAGTTTAGGAGGGAACACTGAAGCTTTCTTT. It is translated as CASSLGGNTEAFF.

This chain connects TRBV6-2 or TRBV6-3 to TRBJ2-1, with a tentative D call TRBD2 (5 bases). V lost 2 bases and J lost 2, with 16 bases in between. Germline loops: CDR1 MNHEY, CDR2 SVGEGT. The CDR3 loop spans 17 amino acids. Here the CDR3 DNA reads TGTGCCAGCAGTTACGAGGGCCCCTCCTCTCCCTACAATGAGCAGTTCTTC. Encoded protein: CASSYEGPSSPYNEQFF.

About this clone: Other DNA sequences from this sample encode an identical CDR3 as well. The rearrangement links TRBV7-9 to TRBJ1-1; D call uncertain. Germline V gene lookup returns CDR1 SEHNR and CDR2 FQNEAQ (reference sequence). The ends were cut back, 4 bases at V and 1 base at J, with 7 bases in the middle. The CDR3 is 13 residues long. The CDR3 DNA sequence: TGTGCCAGCAGCTCGAGCGGGAACACTGAAGCTTTCTTT. This sequence encodes CASSSSGNTEAFF. The full variable domain, completed using reference TRBV7-9 and TRBJ1-1, is DTGVSQNPRHKITKRGQNVTFRCDPISEHNRLYWYRQTLGQGPEFLTYFQNEAQLEKSRLLSDRFSAERPKGSFSTLEIQRTEQGDSAMYLCASSSSGNTEAFFGQGTRLTVV.

The chain uses TRBV28 and TRBJ2-4, with D unresolved. The CDR3 runs to 14 residues. V shed 3 bases and J shed 0 bases, with 6 bases lying between them. CDR1 is MDHEN, CDR2 SYDVKM, per germline. The CDR3 loop is CASSLYRAKNIQYF. In DNA, the CDR3 is TGTGCCAGCAGTTTGTACAGAGCCAAAAACATTCAGTACTTC.